This T cell receptor beta chain stems from a study of CD8 T cells in Susac syndrome. CDR1 and CDR2 from the germline V gene are SGHVS and FNYEAQ. Trimming pared 2 bases from V and 5 bases from J, leaving 13 bases between. The CDR3 contains 16 residues. After extraction with the RNeasy kit, roughly 0.45 to 1 ug of the RNA was reverse transcribed using random hexamers. Via MiXCR, TCRdb re-called the immunoSEQ multiplex PCR reads, giving one row per CDR3 protein. The sample lists approximately 110,000 distinct CDR3 sequences, around 94% occurring once. This rearrangement joins TRBV7-6 to TRBJ1-6; D may be TRBD1 (5 bases). Source material: CD4+ T cells from PBMCs. The receptor comes from a human donor in good health. The CDR3 DNA sequence: TGTGCCAGCAGCTTACTGCAGGGTCGGGATAATTCACCCCTCCACTTT. Its translation: CASSLLQGRDNSPLHF.